This TCR beta chain was profiled in a study of OX40 agonist ivuxolimab in advanced cancers. Study details: The dose-escalation cohort had hepatocellular carcinoma, melanoma, renal cell or head and neck cancer. Partial responses, seen in three patients, involved one hepatocellular carcinoma and two cutaneous melanomas.

Regarding the study as a whole: At doses 0.1 to 3.0 mg/kg, CD4+ and CD8+ clones expanded.

This clone was detected only a few times. Its antigen is not known. V shed 4 bases, J shed 4 bases, and the junction held 4 bases outside the gene matches. The CDR3 consists of 15 residues. Generated by immunoSEQ multiplex PCR, the TCRdb table keeps only in-frame clones and is missing some. The sample shows 25,000 to 35,000 clones, less than 85% of them seen only once. Patients who had autoimmune disease history or got systemic immunosuppression were left out. The chain has TRBV5-3 and TRBJ2-7; 14 nucleotides line up with TRBD2. TRBV5-3 belongs to the ORF category, with a function that is uncertain. Sample: CD4+ or CD8+ T cells sorted from blood, taken in a trial of the OX40 agonist ivuxolimab. The sequence was collected from an adult with an advanced solid tumor such as melanoma, head and neck, liver or kidney cancer. The CDR3: CARSGGTSGSYEQYF. The CDR3 DNA follows: TGTGCCAGAAGCGGGGGGACTAGCGGGAGTTACGAGCAGTACTTC.